This is a list of T cell receptor beta chains from one sample in a study of blood T cells in healthy people across ages. One entry per CDR3 protein results from TCRdb running MiXCR on the 5' RACE reads. The data contain some 1,800,000 distinct CDR3 sequences, roughly two fifths of them singletons. Input material: blood. The receptors were gathered from a human donor in good health. CDR3s include the opening cysteine and the closing phenylalanine or tryptophan. For some rows the clone size is stated as once, few or many, or as a class when expanded; others skip it.

V gene	CDR3 length	clone size	CDR3 protein
TRBV12-3/TRBV12-4	16	few	CASSLLLGQGGHEQYF
TRBV7-2	11	.	CASSLGSTRYF
TRBV29-1	14	few	CSVVLRGRPDTQYF
TRBV20-1	13	.	CSAKNRGGQPQHF
TRBV4-2	17	few	CASSQDPSGMSNQPQHF
TRBV20-1	13	.	CSARGGGDDKQYF
TRBV7-6	15	.	CASSPYAGRDQPQHF
TRBV20-1	16	few	CSSTGPLGTGANVLTF
TRBV15	14	once	CATSRDPGRGEAFF
TRBV20-1	14	many	CSARDRRLNTEAFF
TRBV9	16	few	CASSVGVAGGPEEQYF
TRBV5-1	15	few	CASSLGGQGDTEAFF
TRBV7-9	15	.	CASSLLGQGDTEAFF
TRBV7-2	16	many	CASSSPGTGRNSPLHF
TRBV20-1	13	.	CSAMVGGNYGYTF
TRBV5-5	15	.	CASSLGAAHNNEQFF
TRBV7-2	13	few	CASSLAGNAEAFF
TRBV7-2	14	few	CASSEDRVVGGQYF
TRBV20-1	15	.	CSASQGARGNQPQHF
TRBV7-2	13	.	CASSSARLYGYTF
TRBV4-2	17	.	CASSQDASGGVGETQYF
TRBV10-3	13	.	CAISETDREEQFF
TRBV10-3	15	.	CAISSESGGPDEQYF
TRBV6-1	13	few	CASSSAGDYGYTF
TRBV6-2/TRBV6-3	12	.	CASSYPDRGAFF
TRBV9	15	.	CACSVGSGFTYEQYF
TRBV6-2/TRBV6-3	18	many	CASSYGPGRLLRENEQFF
TRBV15	15	few	CATSTHGRHQETQYF
TRBV20-1	14	few	CSAHRALGSHEQYF
TRBV7-2	15	.	CASSSTGTGVSEQYF
TRBV9	15	.	CASSVVASMNTEAFF
TRBV7-9	13	.	CASLSSGSYEQYF
TRBV12-5	16	.	CASGLKLAGLLNEQFF
TRBV5-1	14	few	CASSLAGRVYGYTF